This TCR delta chain was found in a study of gamma-delta chains in newborns, infants, children. Study context: Microbial exposure reportedly drives polyclonal innate γδ T cell expansion after birth.

This clone was observed a handful of times. TCRdb ran CATT on the reads. The repertoire includes about 9,200 delta-chain clones, approximately 22% of them detected once, and approximately 4.8% sits in the top ten. CDR3 length: 19 amino acids. Germline V gene lookup returns CDR1 GEAIGNYY and CDR2 EKD. V dropped 3 bases and J dropped 0 bases, with 25 bases sitting between them. The receptor comes from a child who was a newborn, infant or young child, either healthy, febrile or measles-vaccinated (not recorded which). The chain uses TRDV2 and TRDJ1; D may correspond to TRDD2 or TRDD3 (6 bases each). The specimen was blood. The CDR3 protein is CACDSLAFPSMGDTDKLIF. The CDR3 DNA reads as TGTGCCTGTGACTCACTCGCCTTCCCCTCAATGGGGGACACCGATAAACTCATCTTT.